Listed here are 26 T cell receptor beta chains from one sample, sequenced in a study of shared T cell receptors in the human thymus. Assay used: immunoSEQ multiplex PCR; TCRdb lists only in-frame clones, some missing. The table shows about 660,000 clones, with approximately 88% occurring only once. The data also belong to a second study, concerning human thymus T cells.

Sequencing was done on a sample of thymocytes. These TCRs come from a boy under three years old with a congenital heart defect.

This chain uses TRBV29-1 with TRBJ2-1, with a possible D match to TRBD2 (6 bases). Trimming shortened V by 7 bases and J by 2 bases, and 24 bases separated the two germline ends. Germline V CDR1 and CDR2: SQVTM, ANQGSEA. This CDR3 is built from 17 residues. The CDR3 loop reads CSAGSWRAFAAYNEQFF. The CDR3, as DNA: TGCAGCGCCGGTAGTTGGAGGGCCTTCGCGGCCTACAATGAGCAGTTCTTC.

The V and J genes are TRBV5-4 and TRBJ2-1; 11 nucleotides align to TRBD2. The CDR3 length is 15 residues. V gave up 4 bases and J gave up 10 bases; unmatched junction bases: 10. The V gene's germline CDR1 is SGHNT and CDR2 YYREEE (reference sequence). The CDR3 reads CASSPGLAEGHEQFF. CDR3 DNA sequence: TGTGCCAGCAGCCCGGGACTAGCGGAGGGGCACGAGCAGTTCTTC.

The rearrangement uses TRBV5-1 and TRBJ2-7; 8 nucleotides agree with TRBD1. The CDR3 extends over 15 amino acids. Germline assignment: CDR1 SGHRS and CDR2 YFSETQ. V was pared by 4 bases and J by 0 bases, with 6 bases of the junction left unmatched. CDR3 coding DNA: TGCGCCAGCAGCCCGGGACAGGTCTTCTCCTACGAGCAGTACTTC. This encodes CASSPGQVFSYEQYF.

The chain combines TRBV4-1 with TRBJ2-1, with 7 nucleotides matching TRBD1. The CDR3 loop spans 18 amino acids. Per germline, CDR1 MGHRA and CDR2 YSYEKL. Trimming at V came to 2 bases and at J to 2 bases, leaving 12 bases not matched to a gene. This chain's CDR3 is CASSQLQGGPATYNEQFF. As DNA, the CDR3 is TGCGCCAGCAGCCAACTTCAAGGGGGCCCGGCTACCTACAATGAGCAGTTCTTC.

This chain uses TRBV10-3 with TRBJ2-1, with 7 positions matching TRBD2. V lost 5 bases, J lost 3 bases, and 10 bases stayed unmatched. Per the germline V gene, CDR1 is ENHRY and CDR2 is SYGVKD. There are 16 residues in the CDR3. CDR3: CAISLVSASGYNEQFF. The CDR3 nucleotides read TGTGCCATCAGTCTAGTGTCGGCTAGCGGCTACAATGAGCAGTTCTTC.

The CDR3 here is CASSPVEVIGEQYF. The DNA of the CDR3 is TGTGCCAGCTCCCCGGTTGAGGTAATTGGCGAGCAGTACTTC. This chain connects TRBV27 to TRBJ2-7; no firm D call. The CDR3 length is 14 residues. Germline CDR1 reads MNHEY; CDR2 reads SMNVEV (reference sequence). Trimming cost V 8 bases and J 6 bases, with 20 bases left between them.

As regards this clone: One junction end disagrees with the germline gene, perhaps due to a read error. The chain combines TRBV5-6 with TRBJ2-7; TRBD1 matches at 10 bases. The CDR3 length is 13 residues. Germline CDR1 is SGHDT and CDR2 is YYEEEE. The CDR3 sequence: CASSSDRGRTPTF. The CDR3 DNA sequence: TGTGCCAGCAGCTCCGACAGGGGGCGTACGCCCACCTTC.

This chain uses TRBV28 with TRBJ2-7; TRBD1 matches 10 bases. The CDR3 has 19 amino acids. CDR1 and CDR2 (germline): MDHEN, SYDVKM. V dropped 5 bases and J dropped 1; count of bases not matched to a gene: 17. The CDR3 DNA sequence: TGTGCCAGCAGTCCCAGCCAGGACAGGGGGAGAGCTCTTTCCTACGAGCAGTACTTC. Its protein product is CASSPSQDRGRALSYEQYF.

CDR3 nucleotide sequence: TGTGCCAGCAGCTGGGGCAGCCACAGTAGGCACGAGCAGTACTTC. Translating it yields CASSWGSHSRHEQYF. The rearrangement links TRBV11-3 to TRBJ2-7, with D possibly being TRBD1 (5 bases). V lost 4 bases and J lost 5, with 18 bases in between. The CDR3 is 15 amino acids. Germline loops: CDR1 SGHNT, CDR2 YENEEA. Full variable domain (missing parts from reference TRBV11-3 and TRBJ2-7): EAGVVQSPRYKIIEKKQPVAFWCNPISGHNTLYWYLQNLGQGPELLIRYENEEAVDDSQLPKDRFSAERLKGVDSTLKIQPAELGDSAVYLCASSWGSHSRHEQYFGPGTRLTVT.

V is TRBV7-9 and J is TRBJ2-7; 9 bases line up with TRBD2. Germline CDR1 reads SEHNR; CDR2 reads FQNEAQ (reference sequence). The CDR3 loop spans 18 amino acids. Trimming at V came to 5 bases and at J to 5 bases, leaving 19 bases not matched to a gene. The CDR3 loop is CASSIGHDIAGESHEQYF. The CDR3 DNA follows: TGTGCCAGCAGCATTGGACACGATATAGCGGGAGAGTCCCACGAGCAGTACTTC.

This clone came up once. The genes are TRBV5-1 and TRBJ2-7, with 7 positions matching TRBD1. Germline values: CDR1 SGHRS, CDR2 YFSETQ. V was pared by 4 bases and J by 2 bases, with 0 bases of the junction left unmatched. This CDR3 has 12 amino acids. The CDR3 sequence is CASSGTAYEQYF. The CDR3 DNA reads TGCGCCAGCAGCGGGACAGCCTACGAGCAGTACTTC.

The V gene is TRBV11-1, the J gene TRBJ2-3; 10 bases fit TRBD2. CDR1 and CDR2 from the germline V gene are SGHAT and FQDESV (reference sequence). V shed 4 bases and J 5 bases; nucleotides not matched to a gene: 12. The CDR3 sequence is 17 residues long. CDR3 sequence reads: CASSSPQREGPRDTQYF. The CDR3 nucleotides read TGTGCCAGCAGCTCCCCCCAGCGGGAGGGCCCTCGAGATACGCAGTATTTT.

The chain couples TRBV5-6 to TRBJ1-5; no definite D call. V lost 3 bases to trimming and J lost 3 bases, with 10 bases between them. The CDR3 spans 14 residues. CDR1 and CDR2 (germline): SGHDT, YYEEEE. CDR3: CASSSFGLNQPQHF. The CDR3 bases are TGTGCCAGCAGCTCCTTTGGACTCAATCAGCCCCAGCATTTT.

This clone was seen a handful of times. The chain couples TRBV19 to TRBJ2-1, with 10 bases fitting TRBD2. V gave up 5 bases and J gave up 5 bases; unmatched junction bases: 12. The V gene's germline CDR1 is LNHDA and CDR2 SQIVND (reference sequence). The CDR3 spans 17 residues. CDR3 region: CASSGGAQREGDNEQFF. The CDR3 nucleotides are TGTGCCAGTAGTGGGGGGGCCCAGCGGGAGGGCGACAATGAGCAGTTCTTC.

The CDR3 loop is CAFIPPLAENTGELFF. CDR3 coding DNA: TGTGCCTTCATCCCCCCTTTAGCGGAGAACACCGGGGAGCTGTTTTTT. V is TRBV30 and J is TRBJ2-2; D may be TRBD2 (6 bases). V was shortened by 7 bases and J by 1 base, with 19 bases between the two germline ends. Germline-derived CDR1 and CDR2 are GTSNPN and SVGIG (reference sequence). CDR3 length equals 16 residues.

The chain carries TRBV7-9 and TRBJ2-5; D not resolved. The V gene lost 4 bases and the J gene lost 3 bases, with 18 bases spanning the gap. Germline V gene lookup returns CDR1 SEHNR and CDR2 FQNEAQ (reference sequence). This CDR3 has 16 amino acids. CDR3 DNA: TGTGCCAGCAGCTCCCCCTTTTTCAGAATGGAAGAGACCCAGTACTTC. The encoded protein is CASSSPFFRMEETQYF.

The V and J genes are TRBV5-6 and TRBJ2-7; 11 bases align to TRBD2. After removal of 4 bases from V and 0 bases from J, the junction contained 6 bases not matched to a gene. CDR1 is SGHDT and CDR2 is YYEEEE in the germline V gene. The CDR3 has 16 amino acids. Written as DNA, the CDR3 is TGTGCCAGCAGCCTATTAGCGGGAGGGAGCTCCTACGAGCAGTACTTC. Translating it yields CASSLLAGGSSYEQYF. The whole variable domain, filled in from reference TRBV5-6 and TRBJ2-7, reads DAGVTQSPTHLIKTRGQQVTLRCSPKSGHDTVSWYQQALGQGPQFIFQYYEEEERQRGNFPDRFSGHQFPNYSSELNVNALLLGDSALYLCASSLLAGGSSYEQYFGPGTRLTVT.

This clone was counted once. The chain recombines TRBV2 with TRBJ2-1, with 8 bases lining up with TRBD1. Trimming removed 7 bases from V and 5 bases from J; junction bases left unmatched: 4. Germline V gene sequence: CDR1 SNHLY, CDR2 FYNNEI. The CDR3 contains 13 residues. CDR3 DNA: TGTGCCAGCAACAGGACAGGGAACAATGAGCAGTTCTTC. As protein: CASNRTGNNEQFF.

The chain is built from TRBV2 and TRBJ2-2; perhaps TRBD2 as D (6 bases). Germline V gene sequence: CDR1 SNHLY, CDR2 FYNNEI. The CDR3 consists of 17 residues. V was pared by 6 bases and J by 0 bases, with 17 bases between. CDR3 region: CASRERASEANTGELFF. CDR3 sequence (DNA): TGTGCCAGCAGGGAAAGGGCTAGCGAAGCGAACACCGGGGAGCTGTTTTTT.

This rearrangement joins TRBV19 to TRBJ1-4; 8 bases agree with TRBD1. Germline CDR1 is LNHDA and CDR2 is SQIVND (reference sequence). The V gene end was trimmed by 2 bases and the J gene end by 5 bases; junction bases not matched to a gene: 7. CDR3 length: 16 amino acids. Here the CDR3 reads CASSIPGQGLNEKLFF. The DNA of the CDR3 is TGTGCCAGTAGTATACCCGGACAGGGCCTAAATGAAAAACTGTTTTTT. Using reference TRBV19 and TRBJ1-4 for the parts outside the CDR3, the full variable domain is DGGITQSPKYLFRKEGQNVTLSCEQNLNHDAMYWYRQDPGQGLRLIYYSQIVNDFQKGDIAEGYSVSREKKESFPLTVTSAQKNPTAFYLCASSIPGQGLNEKLFFGSGTQLSVL.

The chain carries TRBV5-1 and TRBJ2-1; D remains unclear. The germline V gene encodes CDR1 SGHRS and CDR2 YFSETQ. This CDR3 region has 12 residues. Trimming left V 1 base short and J 9 bases short, with 8 bases between. CDR3 protein: CASSLYSGEQFF. The DNA for the CDR3 is TGCGCCAGCAGCTTGTATTCGGGTGAGCAGTTCTTC.

This rearrangement joins TRBV4-3 to TRBJ2-2; 9 nucleotides agree with TRBD1. Germline CDR1 LGHNA, CDR2 YSLEER. Trimming took 0 bases from V and 5 from J; bases not matched to a gene: 13. This CDR3 spans 19 amino acids. The CDR3 spells CASSQDLVGQGPLTGELFF. CDR3 coding DNA: TGCGCCAGCAGCCAAGATCTAGTGGGACAGGGACCCCTAACCGGGGAGCTGTTTTTT.

In nucleotides, the CDR3 is TGTGCCAGCAGCGTAGGGACAAGTTGGGTCCAAGAGACCCAGTACTTC. Its protein is CASSVGTSWVQETQYF. The chain links TRBV9 to TRBJ2-5; D might be TRBD1 (5 bases). The length of the CDR3 is 16 residues. Trimming shortened V by 0 bases and J by 1 base, and 13 bases separated the two germline ends. Germline V gives CDR1 SGDLS, CDR2 YYNGEE.

The V gene is TRBV4-3, the J gene TRBJ2-1; D may be TRBD2 (7 bases). The CDR3 loop spans 16 amino acids. CDR1 is LGHNA, CDR2 YSLEER, per germline. V shed 2 bases and J shed 4 bases, with 15 bases lying between them. The chain's CDR3 is CASSQTLRGGYNEQFF. CDR3 nucleotides: TGCGCCAGCAGCCAAACGTTAAGGGGGGGGTACAATGAGCAGTTCTTC.

The V gene is TRBV30, the J gene TRBJ2-7; 14 nucleotides agree with TRBD2. The CDR3 has 18 residues. V shed 2 bases and J 5 bases; nucleotides not matched to a gene: 14. From germline, CDR1 is GTSNPN and CDR2 SVGIG (reference sequence). DNA for the CDR3: TGTGCCTGGAGTCCCTTCGGGACTAGCGGGAGAGGAAGGAACGAGCAGTACTTC. Translating gives CAWSPFGTSGRGRNEQYF.

The V call is TRBV19, the J call TRBJ2-1; tentatively, D is TRBD1 (6 bases). CDR3 size: 17 residues. With 3 bases removed from V and 5 bases from J, the gap between germline ends came to 20 bases. Germline loops: CDR1 LNHDA, CDR2 SQIVND (reference sequence). CDR3 residues: CASSIPPRTDNHNEQFF. CDR3 coding DNA: TGTGCCAGTAGTATCCCCCCCAGGACAGACAACCACAATGAGCAGTTCTTC.